Listed below are T cell receptor beta chains from one sample, sequenced in a study of cytomegalovirus exposure and HLA in healthy donors. The protocol was immunoSEQ multiplex PCR, while the TCRdb copy is restricted to in-frame clones and leaves out a portion. In the table there are 150,000 to 200,000 clones, 70% to 90% of which are singletons. The sample taken for sequencing was PBMCs. These receptors were obtained from a young man in good health and CMV-seronegative. Both conserved end residues are part of each CDR3. Each record gives: clone size, V gene, J gene, D gene, CDR3 DNA, CDR3 protein. A D gene is named only where the DNA matches it firmly. Size is stated for part of the rows, as once, few or many counts, or as a class when the clone is expanded.

>-|TRBV19|TRBJ2-2|-
TGTGCCAGTAGCCATGACCGGGACACCGGGGAGCTGTTTTTT
CASSHDRDTGELFF
>-|TRBV28|TRBJ1-1|TRBD1
TGTGCCAGCAGTTTAACAGGGGCTGAAGCTTTCTTT
CASSLTGAEAFF
>-|TRBV30|TRBJ2-3|TRBD2
TGTGCCTGGAGTGCGGGGGGAGCAGATACGCAGTATTTT
CAWSAGGADTQYF
>-|TRBV6-1|TRBJ1-2|-
TGTGCCAGCATTCCCGAGGGATTATCTAACTATGGCTACACCTTC
CASIPEGLSNYGYTF
>-|TRBV27|TRBJ1-2|-
TGTGCCAGCAGTTTCGGGGGAGGCGTCGGCTACACCTTC
CASSFGGGVGYTF
>-|TRBV5-1|TRBJ2-7|TRBD2
TGCGCCAGCAGCTTGTTGGGACTAGCCAACGAGCAGTACTTC
CASSLLGLANEQYF
>-|TRBV4-1|TRBJ1-2|-
TGCGCCAGCAGCCAAGAAACAGGGTTTGACTATGGCTACACCTTC
CASSQETGFDYGYTF
>-|TRBV5-1|TRBJ2-3|-
TGCGCCAGCAGCTTGGTCGTTAGCACAGATACGCAGTATTTT
CASSLVVSTDTQYF
>-|TRBV29-1|TRBJ1-2|TRBD1
TGCAGCGTTGTAGGGGGACAGGGGGCTTCGTACTATGGCTACACCTTC
CSVVGGQGASYYGYTF
>once|TRBV27|TRBJ2-3|-
TGTGCCAGCAGTGAGGTCAGTGGCGCAGATACGCAGTATTTT
CASSEVSGADTQYF
>-|TRBV4-1|TRBJ1-5|TRBD1
TGCGCCAGCAGCCAAGCGGGACAGGGAATGGAACAGCCCCAGCATTTT
CASSQAGQGMEQPQHF
>-|TRBV18|TRBJ1-1|-
TGTGCCAGCTCACCCCTCGGGGGGGCCACTGAAGCTTTCTTT
CASSPLGGATEAFF
>-|TRBV7-8|TRBJ2-5|TRBD2
TGTGCCAGCAGCTTAGGTAGCGGGGATAAAGAGACCCAGTACTTC
CASSLGSGDKETQYF
>-|TRBV6-5|TRBJ1-1|-
TGTGCCAGCAGTTACAAGGCTGGGGGGACTGAAGCTTTCTTT
CASSYKAGGTEAFF
>-|TRBV5-1|TRBJ2-2|-
TGCGCCAGCAGCTTGACGGGAGCAATAACCGGGGAGCTGTTTTTT
CASSLTGAITGELFF
>once|TRBV7-9|TRBJ1-2|-
TGTGCCAGCAGCTTTGACCAGGGAACCTATGGCTACACCTTC
CASSFDQGTYGYTF
>-|TRBV6-5|TRBJ1-1|-
TGTGCCAGCAGTTGGGCCACAACAAACACTGAAGCTTTCTTT
CASSWATTNTEAFF
>-|TRBV18|TRBJ2-5|TRBD1
TGTGCCAGCTCACCAAGGGGGACAGGCGACGAGACCCAGTACTTC
CASSPRGTGDETQYF
>-|TRBV5-1|TRBJ2-2|TRBD1
TGCGCCAGCAGCCGCGCTAGGACAGGGGCCGCCGGGGAGCTGTTTTTT
CASSRARTGAAGELFF
>-|TRBV7-9|TRBJ1-1|-
TGTGCCAGCAGCTCTCAAAGGCCGGGTTACACTGAAGCTTTCTTT
CASSSQRPGYTEAFF
>-|TRBV19|TRBJ1-5|TRBD1
TGTGCCAGTAGTATAAATCCAGGGGGACGCAATCAGCCCCAGCATTTT
CASSINPGGRNQPQHF
>-|TRBV7-8|TRBJ2-7|TRBD1
TGTGCCAGCAGCTTAGCCTGGGACAGCTCCTACGAGCAGTACTTC
CASSLAWDSSYEQYF
>-|TRBV18|TRBJ2-5|TRBD2
TGTGCCAGCTCACCACAACCTAAACCCACCCACTGGACTAGCGGGAGGGAGACCCAGTACTTC
CASSPQPKPTHWTSGRETQYF
>-|TRBV6-5|TRBJ1-2|TRBD1
TGTGCCAGCAGTTACCGGGACAGGGGTAACTATGGCTACACCTTC
CASSYRDRGNYGYTF
>-|TRBV7-9|TRBJ1-1|-
TGTGCCAGCAGCTTAAATCGTGGGGCAGCCGAAGCTTTCTTT
CASSLNRGAAEAFF
>-|TRBV7-9|TRBJ2-1|-
TGTGCCAGCAAGACAGATGCTAACTACAATGAGCAGTTCTTC
CASKTDANYNEQFF
>few|TRBV11-2|TRBJ1-2|TRBD1
TGTGCCAGCAGCTTAGGGACAGGGGATGGCTACACCTTC
CASSLGTGDGYTF
>-|TRBV4-2|TRBJ2-7|TRBD1
TGTGCCAGCAGCCAAGCATCCGGGACAGCCTCCTACGAGCAGTACTTC
CASSQASGTASYEQYF
>-|TRBV4-2|TRBJ2-3|TRBD1
TGTGCCAGCAGTCGCGATCCGGGACAGATCAGCACAGATACGCAGTATTTT
CASSRDPGQISTDTQYF
>-|TRBV5-6|TRBJ2-2|-
TGTGCCAGCAGCTTGCCGGGGACCGGGGAGCTGTTTTTT
CASSLPGTGELFF
>-|TRBV7-6|TRBJ2-5|TRBD1
TGTGCCAGCAGCACGAGACAGGGGGGAGAGACCCAGTACTTC
CASSTRQGGETQYF
>-|TRBV21-1|TRBJ1-1|-
TGTGCCAGCATCCCTTTAGGGACAGGGGGATCGGGGGCTTTCTTT
CASIPLGTGGSGAFF
>-|TRBV2|TRBJ2-3|TRBD2
TGTGCCACCCGGGGGGGACTAGCGGGAACAACAGATACGCAGTATTTT
CATRGGLAGTTDTQYF
>-|TRBV10-3|TRBJ2-3|-
TGTGCCGGAGGAGCGGGAGATACGCAGTATTTT
CAGGAGDTQYF
>once|TRBV6-5|TRBJ2-7|-
TGTGCCAGCAGTTTACCGGGACTGAGCTCCTACGAGCAGTACTTC
CASSLPGLSSYEQYF
>-|TRBV29-1|TRBJ2-3|TRBD2
TGCAGCGTAGCGGGACTTAGCACAGATACGCAGTATTTT
CSVAGLSTDTQYF
>-|TRBV4-1|TRBJ1-6|-
TGCGCCAGCGAACCCAGTCGGGCCTCGGGGTCACCCCTCCACTTT
CASEPSRASGSPLHF
>few|TRBV5-1|TRBJ1-2|-
TGCGCCAGCAGCTTAGACAGTCCAAGGTATGGCTACACCTTC
CASSLDSPRYGYTF
>-|TRBV5-1|TRBJ2-2|-
TGCGCCAGCAGTTTGCGGACAGACAACACCGGGGAGCTGTTTTTT
CASSLRTDNTGELFF
>-|TRBV5-1|TRBJ2-7|TRBD1
TGCGCCAGCAGCCGGGACAGATTCTACGAGCAGTACTTC
CASSRDRFYEQYF
>-|TRBV2|TRBJ2-6|-
TGTGCCAGCAGTGGACCCGGGACTCCGTTCTCTGGGGCCAACGTCCTGACTTTC
CASSGPGTPFSGANVLTF
>-|TRBV23-1|TRBJ2-1|-
TGCGCCAGCTTCCCCAGGGCCCGCCGGTACAATGAGCAGTTCTTC
CASFPRARRYNEQFF
>-|TRBV7-9|TRBJ1-5|-
TGTGCCAGCAGCTTAGAGTCGGGGGGTATTGGTCAGCCCCAGCATTTT
CASSLESGGIGQPQHF
>-|TRBV6-1|TRBJ1-5|-
TGTGCCAGCACGGGGAGACGGCCAGGGGAGCCCCAGCATTTT
CASTGRRPGEPQHF
>few|TRBV19|TRBJ1-5|-
TGTGCCAGTAGTAAGACCGCGAGTCCAGGGGAACGAGCCCAGCATTTT
CASSKTASPGERAQHF
>-|TRBV5-6|TRBJ1-2|-
TGTGCCAGCAGAGTGGACAGCTATGGCTACACCTTC
CASRVDSYGYTF
>-|TRBV6-5|TRBJ1-5|TRBD1
TGTGCCAGCAGTTGGACAGGGAACCAGCCCCAGCATTTT
CASSWTGNQPQHF
>-|TRBV27|TRBJ2-7|TRBD2
TGTGCCAGCAGTGCCCGGCTAGCGGGAGTCGAGCAGTACTTC
CASSARLAGVEQYF
>-|TRBV30|TRBJ1-5|-
TGTGCCTGGGGCAGTTCTGTTAGCAATCAGCCCCAGCATTTT
CAWGSSVSNQPQHF
>-|TRBV5-4|TRBJ2-1|-
TGTGCCAGCAGCTTGGAAGGGGTGGGGTTCTTC
CASSLEGVGFF